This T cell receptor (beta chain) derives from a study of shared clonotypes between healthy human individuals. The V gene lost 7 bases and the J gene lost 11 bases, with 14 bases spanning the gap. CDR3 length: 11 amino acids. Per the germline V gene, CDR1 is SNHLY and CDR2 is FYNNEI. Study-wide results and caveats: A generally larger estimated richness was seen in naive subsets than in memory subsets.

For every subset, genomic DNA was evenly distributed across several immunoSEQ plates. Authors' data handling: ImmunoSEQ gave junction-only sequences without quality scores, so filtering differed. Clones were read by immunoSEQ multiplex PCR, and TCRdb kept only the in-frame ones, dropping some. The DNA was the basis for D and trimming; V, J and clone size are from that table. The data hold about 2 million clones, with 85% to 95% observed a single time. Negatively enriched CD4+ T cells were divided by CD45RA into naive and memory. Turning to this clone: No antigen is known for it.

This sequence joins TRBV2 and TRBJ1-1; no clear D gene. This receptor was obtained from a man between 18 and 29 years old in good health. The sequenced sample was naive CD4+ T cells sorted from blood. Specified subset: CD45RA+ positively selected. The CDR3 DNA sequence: TGTGCCAGCACCTACGGGCCCGAGGCTTTCTTT. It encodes CASTYGPEAFF.